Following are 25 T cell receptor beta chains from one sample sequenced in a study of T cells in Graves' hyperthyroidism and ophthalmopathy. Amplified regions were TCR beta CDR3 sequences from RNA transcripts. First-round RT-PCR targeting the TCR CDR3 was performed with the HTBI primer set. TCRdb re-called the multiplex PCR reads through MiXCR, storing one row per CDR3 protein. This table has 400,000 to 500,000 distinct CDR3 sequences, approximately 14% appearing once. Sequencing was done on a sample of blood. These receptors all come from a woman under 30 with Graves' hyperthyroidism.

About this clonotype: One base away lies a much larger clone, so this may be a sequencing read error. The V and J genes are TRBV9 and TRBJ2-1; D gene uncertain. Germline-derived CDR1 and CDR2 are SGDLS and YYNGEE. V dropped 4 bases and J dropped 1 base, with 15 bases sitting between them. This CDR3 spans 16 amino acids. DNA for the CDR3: TGTGCCAGCAGCCAAGAAGGTGCTTCTTCCTACAATGAGCAGTTCTTC. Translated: CASSQEGASSYNEQFF. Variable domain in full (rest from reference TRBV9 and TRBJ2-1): DSGVTQTPKHLITATGQRVTLRCSPRSGDLSVYWYQQSLDQGLQFLIQYYNGEERAKGNILERFSAQQFPDLHSELNLSSLELGDSALYFCASSQEGASSYNEQFFGPGTRLTVL.

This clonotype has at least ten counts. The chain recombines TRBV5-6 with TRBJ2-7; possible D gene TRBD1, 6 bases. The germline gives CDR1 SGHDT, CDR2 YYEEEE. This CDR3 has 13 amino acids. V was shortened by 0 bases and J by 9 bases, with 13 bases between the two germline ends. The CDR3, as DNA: TGTGCCAGCAGCTTGGAGCGAGCAGGGGTGCAGTACTTC. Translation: CASSLERAGVQYF.

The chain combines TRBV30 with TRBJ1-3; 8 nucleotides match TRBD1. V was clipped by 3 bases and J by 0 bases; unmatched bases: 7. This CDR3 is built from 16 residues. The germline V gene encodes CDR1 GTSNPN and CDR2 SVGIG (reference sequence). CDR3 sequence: CAWSRGRTNSGNTIYF. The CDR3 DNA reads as TGTGCCTGGAGCAGGGGGCGGACCAACTCTGGAAACACCATATATTTT.

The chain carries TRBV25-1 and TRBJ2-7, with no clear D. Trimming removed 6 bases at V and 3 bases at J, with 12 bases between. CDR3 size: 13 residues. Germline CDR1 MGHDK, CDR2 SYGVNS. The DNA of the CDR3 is TGTGCCAGCAGCCGGTCAACCCTCTACGAGCAGTACTTC. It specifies CASSRSTLYEQYF.

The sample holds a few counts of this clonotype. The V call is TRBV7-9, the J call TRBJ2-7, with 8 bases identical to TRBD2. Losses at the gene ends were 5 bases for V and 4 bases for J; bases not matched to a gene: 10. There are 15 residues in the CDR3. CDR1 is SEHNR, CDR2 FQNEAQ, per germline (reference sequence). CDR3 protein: CASSGDSGIEYEQYF. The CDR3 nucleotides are TGTGCCAGCAGCGGGGATAGCGGGATTGAATACGAGCAGTACTTC.

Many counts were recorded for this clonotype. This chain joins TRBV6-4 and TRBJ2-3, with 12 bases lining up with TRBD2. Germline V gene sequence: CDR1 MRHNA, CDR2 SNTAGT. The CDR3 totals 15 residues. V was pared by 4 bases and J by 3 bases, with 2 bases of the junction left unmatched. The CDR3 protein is CASSGTSGNTDTQYF. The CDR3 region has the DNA TGTGCCAGCAGTGGGACTAGCGGGAATACAGATACGCAGTATTTT.

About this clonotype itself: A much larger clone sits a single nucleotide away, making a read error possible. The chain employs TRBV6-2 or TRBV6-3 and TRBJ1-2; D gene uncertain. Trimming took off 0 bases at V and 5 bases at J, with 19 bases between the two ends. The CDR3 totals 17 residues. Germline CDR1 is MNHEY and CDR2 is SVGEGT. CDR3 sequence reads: CASSYSNGLTNNYGYTF. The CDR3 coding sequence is TGTGCCAGCAGTTACTCGAATGGGTTAACCAATAATTATGGCTACACCTTC.

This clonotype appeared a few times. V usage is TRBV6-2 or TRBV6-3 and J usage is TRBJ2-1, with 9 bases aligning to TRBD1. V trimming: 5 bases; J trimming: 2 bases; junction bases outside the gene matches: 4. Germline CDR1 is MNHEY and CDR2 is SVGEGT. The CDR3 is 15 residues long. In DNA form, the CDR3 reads TGTGCCAGCAGTGCGGACAGGGGAACCTACAATGAGCAGTTCTTC. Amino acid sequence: CASSADRGTYNEQFF.

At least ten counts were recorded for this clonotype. CDR3: CASSFGSVSEAFF. In DNA form, the CDR3 reads TGTGCCAGCAGTTTCGGGTCAGTCAGTGAAGCTTTCTTT. V gene TRBV28 combines with J gene TRBJ1-1; D uncertain. Deletions cut 3 bases from V and 7 bases from J, with 12 bases between. In germline, CDR1 is MDHEN, CDR2 SYDVKM. This CDR3 has 13 amino acids.

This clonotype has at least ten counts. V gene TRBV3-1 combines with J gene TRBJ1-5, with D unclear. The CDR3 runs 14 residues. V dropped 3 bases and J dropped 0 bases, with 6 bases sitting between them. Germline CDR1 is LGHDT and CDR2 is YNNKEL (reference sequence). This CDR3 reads CASSHDASNQPQHF. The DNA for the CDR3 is TGTGCCAGCAGCCACGACGCTAGCAATCAGCCCCAGCATTTT.

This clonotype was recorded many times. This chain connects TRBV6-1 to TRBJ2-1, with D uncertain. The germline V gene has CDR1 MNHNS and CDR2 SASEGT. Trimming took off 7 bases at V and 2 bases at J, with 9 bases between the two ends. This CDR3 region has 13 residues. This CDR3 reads CASTRGPYNEQFF. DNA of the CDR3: TGTGCCAGCACCAGAGGCCCCTACAATGAGCAGTTCTTC.

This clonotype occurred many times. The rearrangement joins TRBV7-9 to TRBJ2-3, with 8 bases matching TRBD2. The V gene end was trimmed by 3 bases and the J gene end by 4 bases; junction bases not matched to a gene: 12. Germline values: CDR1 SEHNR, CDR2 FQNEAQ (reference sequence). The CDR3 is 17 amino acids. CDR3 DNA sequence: TGTGCCAGCAGCTTCAGAGTCCCGCGACTAGCGCCAGATACGCAGTATTTT. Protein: CASSFRVPRLAPDTQYF.

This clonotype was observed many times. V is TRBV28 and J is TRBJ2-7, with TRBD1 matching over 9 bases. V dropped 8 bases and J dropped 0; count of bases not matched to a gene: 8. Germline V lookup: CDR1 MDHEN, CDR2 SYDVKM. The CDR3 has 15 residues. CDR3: CASLGTGSVSYEQYF. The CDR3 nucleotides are TGTGCCAGCCTCGGGACAGGGTCAGTCTCCTACGAGCAGTACTTC. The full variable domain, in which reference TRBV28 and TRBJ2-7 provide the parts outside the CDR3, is DVKVTQSSRYLVKRTGEKVFLECVQDMDHENMFWYRQDPGLGLRLIYFSYDVKMKEKGDIPEGYSVSREKKERFSLILESASTNQTSMYLCASLGTGSVSYEQYFGPGTRLTVT.

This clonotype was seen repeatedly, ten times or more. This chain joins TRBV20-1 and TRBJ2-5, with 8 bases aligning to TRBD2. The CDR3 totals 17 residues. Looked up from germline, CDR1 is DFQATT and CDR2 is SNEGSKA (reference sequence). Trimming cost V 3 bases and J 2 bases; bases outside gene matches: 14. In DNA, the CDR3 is TGCAGTGCTAGGTCATCTGGTTCGGGAGGGAATCAAGAGACCCAGTACTTC. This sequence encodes CSARSSGSGGNQETQYF.

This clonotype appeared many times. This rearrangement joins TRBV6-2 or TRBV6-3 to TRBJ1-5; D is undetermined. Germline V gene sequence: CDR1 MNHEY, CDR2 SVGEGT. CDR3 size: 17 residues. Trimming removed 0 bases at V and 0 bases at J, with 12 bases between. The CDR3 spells CASSYSRPAYSNQPQHF. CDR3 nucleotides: TGTGCCAGCAGTTACTCGCGACCGGCCTATAGCAATCAGCCCCAGCATTTT.

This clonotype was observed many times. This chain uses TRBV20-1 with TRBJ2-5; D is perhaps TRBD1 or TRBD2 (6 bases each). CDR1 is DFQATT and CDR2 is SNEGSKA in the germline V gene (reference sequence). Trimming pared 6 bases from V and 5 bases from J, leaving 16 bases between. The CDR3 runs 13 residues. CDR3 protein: CSARRGGMETQYF. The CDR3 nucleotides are TGCAGTGCGAGGAGAGGGGGGATGGAGACCCAGTACTTC.

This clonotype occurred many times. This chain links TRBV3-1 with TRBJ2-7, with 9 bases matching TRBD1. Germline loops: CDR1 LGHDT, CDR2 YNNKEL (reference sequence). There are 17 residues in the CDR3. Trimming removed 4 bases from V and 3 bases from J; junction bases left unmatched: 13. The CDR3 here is CASSPFTGTGSVYEQYF. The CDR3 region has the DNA TGTGCCAGCAGCCCCTTCACCGGGACAGGGTCCGTCTACGAGCAGTACTTC.

In DNA, the CDR3 is TGTGCCAGTAGTTTCCTGGACAAGGGAGGGGGAAACTATGGCTACACCTTC. Translation gives CASSFLDKGGGNYGYTF. V is TRBV19 and J is TRBJ1-2, with TRBD1 as a possible D gene (6 bases). Germline assignment: CDR1 LNHDA and CDR2 SQIVND (reference sequence). The CDR3 has 17 residues. V lost 5 bases and J lost 2, with 21 bases in between.

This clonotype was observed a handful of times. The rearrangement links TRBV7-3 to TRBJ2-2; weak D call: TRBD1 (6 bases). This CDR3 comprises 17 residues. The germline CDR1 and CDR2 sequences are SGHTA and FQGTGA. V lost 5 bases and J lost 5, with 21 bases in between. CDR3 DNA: TGTGCCAGCAGCGTATCACCACAGGGAAGGGGGACCGGGGAGCTGTTTTTT. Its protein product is CASSVSPQGRGTGELFF.

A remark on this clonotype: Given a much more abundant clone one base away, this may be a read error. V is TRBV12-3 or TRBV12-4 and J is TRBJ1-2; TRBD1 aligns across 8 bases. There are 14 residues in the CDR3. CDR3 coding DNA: TGTGCCAGCAGTTTAAACAGGGGGGGCTATGGCTGCACCTTC. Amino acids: CASSLNRGGYGCTF.

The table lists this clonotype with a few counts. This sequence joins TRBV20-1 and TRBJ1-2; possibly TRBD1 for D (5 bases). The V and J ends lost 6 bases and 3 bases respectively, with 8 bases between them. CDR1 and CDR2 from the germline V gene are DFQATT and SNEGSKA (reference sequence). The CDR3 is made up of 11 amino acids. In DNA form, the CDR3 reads TGCAGTGCCGGGGGTGACTATGGCTACACCTTC. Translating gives CSAGGDYGYTF.

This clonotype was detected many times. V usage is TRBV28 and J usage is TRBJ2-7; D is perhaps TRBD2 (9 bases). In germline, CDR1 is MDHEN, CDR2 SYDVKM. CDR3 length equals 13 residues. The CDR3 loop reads CATGASGTYEQYF. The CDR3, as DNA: TGTGCGACAGGGGCTAGCGGGACCTACGAGCAGTACTTC. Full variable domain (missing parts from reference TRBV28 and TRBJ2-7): DVKVTQSSRYLVKRTGEKVFLECVQDMDHENMFWYRQDPGLGLRLIYFSYDVKMKEKGDIPEGYSVSREKKERFSLILESASTNQTSMYLCATGASGTYEQYFGPGTRLTVT.

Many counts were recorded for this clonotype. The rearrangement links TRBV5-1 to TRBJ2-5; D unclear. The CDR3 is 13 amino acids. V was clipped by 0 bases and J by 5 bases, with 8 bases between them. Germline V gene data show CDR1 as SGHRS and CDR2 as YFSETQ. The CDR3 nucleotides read TGCGCCAGCAGCTTGGTGGAAGGGGAGACCCAGTACTTC. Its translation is CASSLVEGETQYF.

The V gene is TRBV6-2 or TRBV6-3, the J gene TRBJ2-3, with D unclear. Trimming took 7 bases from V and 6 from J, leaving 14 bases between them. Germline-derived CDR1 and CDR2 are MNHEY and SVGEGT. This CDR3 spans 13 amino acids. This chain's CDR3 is CASTLGSWDTQYF. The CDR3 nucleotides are TGTGCCAGCACCCTGGGATCCTGGGATACGCAGTATTTT.

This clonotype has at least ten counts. CDR3 in amino acids: CATEGLAVTGNEQFF. CDR3 nucleotides: TGTGCCACCGAAGGACTAGCGGTGACCGGGAATGAGCAGTTCTTC. The chain uses TRBV28 and TRBJ2-1; 10 bases align to TRBD2. V shed 10 bases and J 7 bases; nucleotides not matched to a gene: 13. The CDR3 length is 15 residues. Per the germline V gene, CDR1 is MDHEN and CDR2 is SYDVKM.